This is a list of T cell receptor beta chains from one sample in a study of OX40 agonist ivuxolimab in advanced cancers. Produced via immunoSEQ multiplex PCR; TCRdb's table is partial and in-frame only. The sample contains some 66,000 clones, around 83% of which appear only once. Sequencing was performed on CD4+ or CD8+ T cells sorted from blood, taken in a trial of the OX40 agonist ivuxolimab. Source of these receptors: an adult with an advanced solid tumor such as melanoma, head and neck, liver or kidney cancer. Each CDR3 is given with its conserved first and last residue. D genes are given only for firm matches. Only part of the rows carry a size: once, few, many, or a class if the clone is expanded.

clone size	D gene	V gene	J gene	CDR3 DNA	CDR3 protein
few	-	TRBV30	TRBJ1-5	TGTGCCTGGAGTGTACAGGGTAATCAGCCCCAGCATTTT	CAWSVQGNQPQHF
-	-	TRBV29-1	TRBJ1-1	TGCAGCGTTGGTATGGGCGGCAACACTGAAGCTTTCTTT	CSVGMGGNTEAFF
-	TRBD1	TRBV4-1	TRBJ1-3	TGCGCCAGCAGCCAAGAGCCAGGGGGGAAGAACACCATATATTTT	CASSQEPGGKNTIYF
-	TRBD2	TRBV30	TRBJ2-5	TGTGCCTGGAACAGGGGTAGCGGGGGTCAAGAGACCCAGTACTTC	CAWNRGSGGQETQYF
-	TRBD1	TRBV6-1	TRBJ1-1	TGTGCCAGCAGGGGACAGGGATATACTGAAGCTTTCTTT	CASRGQGYTEAFF
-	-	TRBV18	TRBJ1-3	TGTGCCAGCTCACCACCGTCAGGGGCTGGAAACACCATATATTTT	CASSPPSGAGNTIYF
once	TRBD2	TRBV5-1	TRBJ2-6	TGCGCCAGCAGCTTGTTTGGGACTACCGTAAACTCTGGGGCCAACGTCCTGACTTTC	CASSLFGTTVNSGANVLTF
-	-	TRBV11-2	TRBJ2-7	TGTGCCAGCAGCCGTTCGACAGATAACTACGAGCAGTACTTC	CASSRSTDNYEQYF
-	-	TRBV5-4	TRBJ2-5	TGTGCCAGCAGCTTAAACAGAGGTCCAGGAAGGGAGACCCAGTACTTC	CASSLNRGPGRETQYF
-	TRBD1	TRBV5-1	TRBJ1-4	TGCGCCAGCACACAAGCCGGGACAGCAACTAATGAAAAACTGTTTTTT	CASTQAGTATNEKLFF